The subject of this entry is one T cell receptor beta chain. These data originate in a study of blood T cell repertoires in COVID-19. Whole-study context: Samples taken during acute and convalescent COVID-19 were collected in the United States, Italy and Spain.

This CDR3 contains 13 residues. With 6 bases clipped from V and 2 bases from J, the junction kept 4 bases outside the gene matches. Individuals drawn from approximately 22 US areas were roughly 18 to 95 years old. Cohort allocation depended upon clinical history that participants reported. Recovered status applied to Cohort 3 donors who had two consecutive negative PCRs. It also applied to those with clearance or with symptom resolution. Here immunoSEQ multiplex PCR was the method, and the copy in TCRdb shows in-frame clones only, minus some. The table records more than 250,000 clones, around 87% of them present only once.

The chain links TRBV12-3 or TRBV12-4 to TRBJ2-7, with 7 bases lining up with TRBD2. This receptor was identified in a woman aged 25 to 39 who had recovered from COVID-19. Material: PBMCs or T cells enriched from blood (not recorded which). CDR3 DNA sequence: TGTGCCAGCAGCAAGGGAGGGGCCTACGAGCAGTACTTC. It encodes CASSKGGAYEQYF.